Each of the 13 T cell receptor beta chains below was sequenced from the same sample in a study of T cells after somatic rescue of genetic block. Sequenced by immunoSEQ multiplex PCR; TCRdb stores in-frame clones only, minus some. The sample lists around 64,000 clones; roughly nine tenths were seen once. Material for sequencing was peripheral blood mononuclear cells (PBMCs). The receptor set was obtained from a man in his forties.

J is TRBJ2-3 and V is TRBV28; 8 bases agree with TRBD1. The CDR3 is 15 amino acids. Germline values: CDR1 MDHEN, CDR2 SYDVKM. V lost 3 bases and J lost 1; bases outside the gene matches: 3. DNA of the CDR3: TGTGCCAGCAGTTTCCCGGGACAGGGCACAGATACGCAGTATTTT. It specifies CASSFPGQGTDTQYF.

This clone has just a few counts. The CDR3 DNA follows: TGCGCCAGCAGCTTCGGCCAGGGGGAGATAGATACGCAGTATTTT. Its translation: CASSFGQGEIDTQYF. The chain carries TRBV5-1 and TRBJ2-3; TRBD1 matches at 7 bases. The CDR3 totals 15 residues. The ends lost 2 bases at V and 5 bases at J; junction bases unmatched: 8. Germline V CDR1 and CDR2: SGHRS, YFSETQ.

This clone was detected only a few times. The sample contains more than one DNA sequence encoding this CDR3. The chain uses TRBV19 and TRBJ1-5, with D possibly TRBD1 on 5 matching bases. The CDR3 runs 14 residues. V was cut by 3 bases and J by 1 base, with 7 bases left in between. Germline V gene data show CDR1 as LNHDA and CDR2 as SQIVND (reference sequence). This CDR3 reads CASSIRDSNQPQHF. CDR3 coding DNA: TGTGCCAGTAGTATCAGGGACAGCAATCAGCCCCAGCATTTT.

There are a few counts of this clone. The chain is built from TRBV15 and TRBJ2-5; D gene uncertain. The germline gives CDR1 LNHNV, CDR2 YYDKDF (reference sequence). CDR3 length: 14 amino acids. Trimming pared 0 bases from V and 5 bases from J, leaving 10 bases between. CDR3 DNA sequence: TGTGCCACCAGCAGAGATCTAGGATACGAGACCCAGTACTTC. Amino acids: CATSRDLGYETQYF. Full variable domain (remainder filled in from reference TRBV15 and TRBJ2-5): DAMVIQNPRYQVTQFGKPVTLSCSQTLNHNVMYWYQQKSSQAPKLLFHYYDKDFNNEADTPDNFQSRRPNTSFCFLDIRSPGLGDTAMYLCATSRDLGYETQYFGPGTRLLVL.

The chain is built from TRBV27 and TRBJ2-3; 10 bases are a match to TRBD2. Per the germline V gene, CDR1 is MNHEY and CDR2 is SMNVEV (reference sequence). With V trimmed by 4 bases and J by 5 bases, 3 bases remained unmatched. CDR3 length equals 14 residues. CDR3 loop: CASSYKREGDTQYF. The CDR3 region has the DNA TGTGCCAGCAGTTATAAGCGGGAGGGAGATACGCAGTATTTT.

The genes are TRBV19 and TRBJ2-3; D not certain. The CDR3 contains 14 residues. Germline V CDR1 and CDR2: LNHDA, SQIVND (reference sequence). Between the trimmed V and J ends, which lost 4 bases and 0 bases, there was a span of 8 bases. The CDR3 DNA reads TGTGCCAGTAGTACAGGACCTAGCACAGATACGCAGTATTTT. This codes for CASSTGPSTDTQYF.

This chain connects TRBV19 to TRBJ1-1, with 7 bases fitting TRBD1. V lost 6 bases to trimming and J lost 4 bases; unmatched junction nucleotides: 8. The germline V gene encodes CDR1 LNHDA and CDR2 SQIVND (reference sequence). The CDR3 totals 14 residues. DNA for the CDR3: TGTGCCAGTAGATTCCGACAGGGCACCACTGAAGCTTTCTTT. As protein: CASRFRQGTTEAFF.

This clone was picked up one time. The V call is TRBV5-1, the J call TRBJ1-5; D gene unclear. CDR1 and CDR2 (germline): SGHRS, YFSETQ. The CDR3 is 12 amino acids. With 2 bases removed from V and 6 bases from J, the gap between germline ends came to 6 bases. DNA for the CDR3: TGCGCCAGCAGCTTTTCGGGTCAGCCCCAGCATTTT. Translated: CASSFSGQPQHF.

The chain combines TRBV5-4 with TRBJ2-7, with D possibly called TRBD1 or TRBD2 (6 bases each). CDR3 length: 13 amino acids. The germline V and J ends were trimmed by 3 bases and 6 bases, with 13 bases remaining between them. Germline CDR1 SGHNT, CDR2 YYREEE (reference sequence). In DNA form, the CDR3 reads TGTGCCAGCAGCTCAATACAGGGAGGCGAGCAGTACTTC. This sequence encodes CASSSIQGGEQYF.

This chain uses TRBV5-5 with TRBJ2-6; D perhaps matches TRBD1 (5 bases). From germline, CDR1 is SGHKS and CDR2 YYEKEE (reference sequence). CDR3 length equals 15 residues. V was trimmed by 0 bases and J by 1 base, leaving 5 bases between them. CDR3 in DNA: TGTGCCAGCAGCTTGGAGGGGTCTGGGGCCAACGTCCTGACTTTC. This translates into CASSLEGSGANVLTF.

J is TRBJ2-7 and V is TRBV4-1; no firm D call. CDR3 length: 15 residues. V dropped 1 base and J dropped 4 bases, with 14 bases sitting between them. From germline, CDR1 is MGHRA and CDR2 YSYEKL. The CDR3 DNA is TGCGCCAGCAGCCAAGCTGCGACGGTCTCTTACGAGCAGTACTTC. The encoded protein is CASSQAATVSYEQYF.

This clone was observed a single time. The chain joins TRBV6-1 to TRBJ1-4, with D possibly TRBD1 on 5 matching bases. The germline gives CDR1 MNHNS, CDR2 SASEGT. This CDR3 spans 13 amino acids. Trimming removed 7 bases from V and 11 bases from J, with 17 bases in between. The CDR3 DNA reads as TGTGCCAGCACCTTGAACAGGAACGAGAAACTGTTTTTT. As protein: CASTLNRNEKLFF.

In this sample, this clone turned up a few times. This chain links TRBV30 with TRBJ1-2; D remains ambiguous. The V and J ends lost 1 base and 4 bases respectively, with 13 bases between them. The CDR3 spans 14 residues. CDR1 is GTSNPN, CDR2 SVGIG, per germline (reference sequence). The CDR3 DNA is TGTGCCTGGAGTGGGCCCGGGTCCCTCTATGGCTACACCTTC. Protein product: CAWSGPGSLYGYTF.